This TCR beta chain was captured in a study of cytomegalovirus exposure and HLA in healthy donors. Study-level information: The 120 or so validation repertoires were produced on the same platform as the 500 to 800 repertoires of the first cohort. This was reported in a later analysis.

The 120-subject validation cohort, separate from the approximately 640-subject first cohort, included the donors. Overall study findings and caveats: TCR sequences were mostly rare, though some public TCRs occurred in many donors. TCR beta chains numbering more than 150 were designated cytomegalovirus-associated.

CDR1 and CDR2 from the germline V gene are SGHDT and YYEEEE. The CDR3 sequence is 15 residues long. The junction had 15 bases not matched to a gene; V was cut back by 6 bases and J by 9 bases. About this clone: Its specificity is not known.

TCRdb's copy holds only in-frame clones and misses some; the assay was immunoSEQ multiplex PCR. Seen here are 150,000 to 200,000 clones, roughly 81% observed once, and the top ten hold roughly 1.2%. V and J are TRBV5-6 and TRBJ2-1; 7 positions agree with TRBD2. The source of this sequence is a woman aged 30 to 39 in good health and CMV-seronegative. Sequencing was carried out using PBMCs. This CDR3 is CASMPRAGVGREQFF. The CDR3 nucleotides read TGTGCCAGCATGCCCCGTGCGGGGGTCGGGCGTGAGCAGTTCTTC.